The following is a TCR beta chain sequence with its context. Its antigen is unidentified. Here immunoSEQ multiplex PCR was the method, and the copy in TCRdb shows in-frame clones only, minus some. Of 55,000 to 70,000 clones in the sample, approximately 80% were seen once. The data were obtained in a study of OX40 agonist ivuxolimab in advanced cancers. Study-wide background: Participants averaged about 66 years of age (range 23 to 79) and were around 80% male. Findings and caveats of the study: CD4+ and CD8+ blood T cells expanded clonally by week 6 at 0.1 to 3.0 mg/kg. Relative to CD4+ cells, CD8+ T cells on average had more expanded clones.

Germline V lookup: CDR1 SNHLY, CDR2 FYNNEI. This CDR3 spans 15 amino acids. V lost 1 base and J 1 base, leaving 10 bases between the germline ends. The rearrangement joins TRBV2 to TRBJ1-1; no reliable D call. The receptor was derived from an adult with an advanced solid tumor such as melanoma, head and neck, liver or kidney cancer. The sequences come from CD4+ or CD8+ T cells sorted from blood, collected in a trial of the OX40 agonist ivuxolimab. The CDR3 loop reads CASSEVVFENTEAFF. The CDR3 bases are TGTGCCAGCAGTGAAGTGGTCTTTGAGAACACTGAAGCTTTCTTT.